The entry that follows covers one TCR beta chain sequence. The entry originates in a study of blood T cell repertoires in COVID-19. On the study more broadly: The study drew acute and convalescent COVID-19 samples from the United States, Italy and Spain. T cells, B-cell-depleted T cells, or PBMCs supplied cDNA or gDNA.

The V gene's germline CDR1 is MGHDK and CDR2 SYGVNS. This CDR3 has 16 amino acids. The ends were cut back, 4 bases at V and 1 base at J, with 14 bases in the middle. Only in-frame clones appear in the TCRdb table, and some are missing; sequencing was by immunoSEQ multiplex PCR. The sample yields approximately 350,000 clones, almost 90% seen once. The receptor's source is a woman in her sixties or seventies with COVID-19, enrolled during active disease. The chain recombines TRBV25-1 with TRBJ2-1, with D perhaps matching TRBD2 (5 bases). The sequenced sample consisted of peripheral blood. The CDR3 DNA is TGTGCCAGCAGTGGCCTCGAGGGCCTTTCCTACAATGAGCAGTTCTTC. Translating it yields CASSGLEGLSYNEQFF.